This T cell receptor (beta chain) was recovered during a study of T cell responses to AZD1222 COVID-19 vaccine. As for the study in general: Samples with a second dose at about 4 or about 12 weeks were pooled together.

Clones were sequenced by immunoSEQ multiplex PCR, and TCRdb holds only the in-frame ones, with some missing. The sample has some 140,000 clones, approximately 90% seen once; the top ten hold approximately 3%. Concerning this clone: The antigen is undetermined.

Overall study findings and caveats: Clonal diversity was possibly underestimated, and the donors were mostly white British, with more females.

This CDR3 is built from 16 residues. V lost 4 bases, J lost 4 bases, and 20 bases lay in between. The V gene's germline CDR1 is SGDLS and CDR2 YYNGEE. Sequencing was performed on peripheral blood, taken on day 0 of AZD1222 vaccination. The chain carries TRBV9 and TRBJ1-2; D call uncertain. The origin of this receptor is an adult in good health. CDR3 sequence reads: CASSSSNPPIAYGYTF. DNA for the CDR3: TGTGCCAGCAGCAGTTCAAATCCCCCTATAGCCTATGGCTACACCTTC.